One sample yielded the 29 T cell receptor beta chains listed below, sequenced in a study of shared clonotypes between healthy human individuals. Naive CD8 cells, CD45RO-negative and positively selected for CCR7, excluded terminally differentiated effector memory CD45RA+ cells. Only in-frame clones appear in the TCRdb table, and some are missing; sequencing was by immunoSEQ multiplex PCR. This sample has about 2.2 million clones, with just under 95% found just once. The sample consisted of naive CD8+ T cells from PBMCs. These receptors originate from a young man in good health. Some clones in this sample may be carry-over from other donors' samples.

The J gene is TRBJ1-4, the V gene TRBV9; 9 positions match TRBD1. The CDR3 runs 15 residues. The J segment lost 8 bases and the V segment lost 3 bases, leaving 8 bases of the junction unmatched. Germline CDR1 SGDLS, CDR2 YYNGEE. CDR3 DNA: TGTGCCAGCAGCGAGGACAGGGGTCGGTACGAAAAACTGTTTTTT. Amino acids: CASSEDRGRYEKLFF.

The chain recombines TRBV7-3 with TRBJ2-2; no reliable D call. The CDR3 runs to 15 residues. Trimming cost V 5 bases and J 0 bases, with 10 bases left between them. Germline CDR1 and CDR2: SGHTA and FQGTGA. The CDR3 loop is CASSRSLTNTGELFF. CDR3 coding DNA: TGTGCCAGCAGCCGTAGTCTAACGAACACCGGGGAGCTGTTTTTT.

This clone was observed once. The genes are TRBV7-9 and TRBJ2-1, with 13 bases that match TRBD2. This CDR3 spans 16 amino acids. Germline V CDR1 and CDR2: SEHNR, FQNEAQ (reference sequence). The V segment lost 5 bases and the J segment 8 bases; nucleotides outside the gene matches: 9. CDR3 protein: CASSDGTSGKVHEQFF. The CDR3 DNA reads as TGTGCCAGCAGCGACGGGACTAGCGGGAAAGTCCATGAGCAGTTCTTC.

This chain connects TRBV29-1 to TRBJ2-1; D may match TRBD1 or TRBD2 (6 bases each). The CDR3 totals 19 residues. From germline, CDR1 is SQVTM and CDR2 ANQGSEA. With 4 bases removed from V and 9 bases from J, the gap between germline ends came to 34 bases. CDR3 coding DNA: TGCAGCGTTGGGAAACCGGGACCTTTCATTCCGAAGGGGGGTGGTGAGCAGTTCTTC. This gives the protein CSVGKPGPFIPKGGGEQFF.

This chain connects TRBV28 to TRBJ2-1; TRBD1 aligns across 10 bases. Germline values: CDR1 MDHEN, CDR2 SYDVKM. With V trimmed by 3 bases and J by 8 bases, 4 bases remained unmatched. The CDR3 runs 14 residues. The DNA for the CDR3 is TGTGCCAGCAGTTTTAGGGGACAGGGGCATGAGCAGTTCTTC. Translated: CASSFRGQGHEQFF. Full variable domain (remainder filled in from reference TRBV28 and TRBJ2-1): DVKVTQSSRYLVKRTGEKVFLECVQDMDHENMFWYRQDPGLGLRLIYFSYDVKMKEKGDIPEGYSVSREKKERFSLILESASTNQTSMYLCASSFRGQGHEQFFGPGTRLTVL.

With regard to this clone: This specimen includes other DNA sequences encoding the same CDR3. V usage is TRBV28 and J usage is TRBJ2-7; D is possibly TRBD1 or TRBD2 (5 bases each). The V gene's germline CDR1 is MDHEN and CDR2 SYDVKM. The CDR3 extends over 13 amino acids. V was trimmed by 6 bases and J by 3 bases, leaving 12 bases between them. CDR3 DNA: TGTGCCAGCAGCCCAGGGAGAGGCTACGAGCAGTACTTC. It codes for CASSPGRGYEQYF.

CDR3 in DNA: TGCAGCGCCGCCCATGAGGGAGGATCCTACGAGCAGTACTTC. Its translation is CSAAHEGGSYEQYF. The gene calls are TRBV29-1 and TRBJ2-7, with a possible D match to TRBD2 (6 bases). The germline V and J ends were trimmed by 7 bases and 1 base, with 17 bases remaining between them. The germline V gene encodes CDR1 SQVTM and CDR2 ANQGSEA. The CDR3 has 14 amino acids.

Only a few counts were recorded for this clone. The chain links TRBV7-6 to TRBJ1-1; perhaps TRBD1 as D (5 bases). The CDR3 has 12 residues. Germline V gene sequence: CDR1 SGHVS, CDR2 FNYEAQ. Trimming left V 7 bases short and J 0 bases short, with 6 bases between. As DNA, the CDR3 is TGTGCCAGCAAGGACATGAACACTGAAGCTTTCTTT. This sequence encodes CASKDMNTEAFF.

The genes are TRBV27 and TRBJ2-1, with 9 bases matching TRBD2. CDR1 is MNHEY and CDR2 is SMNVEV in the germline V gene (reference sequence). With 1 base clipped from V and 4 bases from J, the junction kept 5 bases outside the gene matches. The CDR3 covers 16 residues. This chain's CDR3 is CASSLFGGREYNEQFF. Here the CDR3 DNA reads TGTGCCAGCAGTTTATTTGGCGGGAGGGAATACAATGAGCAGTTCTTC.

This chain uses TRBV11-2 with TRBJ2-5; the D call may be TRBD1 or TRBD2 (5 bases each). Germline-derived CDR1 and CDR2 are SGHAT and FQNNGV. V lost 4 bases to trimming and J lost 4 bases, with 22 bases between them. The CDR3 is 17 amino acids. The CDR3, as DNA: TGTGCCAGCAGCTCCAAACCCGATGGGGGATTGGGAGAGACCCAGTACTTC. Amino acid sequence: CASSSKPDGGLGETQYF.

CDR3 in amino acids: CASREGQLNQPQHF. DNA for the CDR3: TGTGCCAGCAGAGAGGGACAGTTGAATCAGCCCCAGCATTTT. The chain combines TRBV6-1 with TRBJ1-5, with TRBD1 identical over 7 bases. There are 14 residues in the CDR3. V lost 6 bases, J lost 4 bases, and 6 bases stayed unmatched. Germline assignment: CDR1 MNHNS and CDR2 SASEGT.

The chain couples TRBV28 to TRBJ2-7; 7 positions agree with TRBD2. The CDR3 length is 14 residues. Losses at the gene ends were 5 bases for V and 5 bases for J; bases not matched to a gene: 9. The germline CDR1 and CDR2 sequences are MDHEN and SYDVKM. This CDR3 reads CASSLRGVVHEQYF. CDR3 DNA: TGTGCCAGCAGTCTCCGGGGGGTAGTCCACGAGCAGTACTTC.

V and J are TRBV6-6 and TRBJ2-5, with 7 bases lining up with TRBD1. The length of the CDR3 is 16 residues. The germline CDR1 and CDR2 sequences are MNHNY and SVGAGI (reference sequence). After removal of 2 bases from V and 1 base from J, the junction contained 7 bases not matched to a gene. CDR3 sequence reads: CASSYSDRVGQETQYF. CDR3 sequence (DNA): TGTGCCAGCAGTTACAGCGACAGGGTTGGCCAAGAGACCCAGTACTTC.

The chain couples TRBV2 to TRBJ2-5; 10 bases map to TRBD2. CDR3 length equals 17 residues. V gave up 1 base and J gave up 3 bases; unmatched junction bases: 8. Germline V CDR1 and CDR2: SNHLY, FYNNEI. In nucleotides, the CDR3 is TGTGCCAGCAGTGAAGTGGATGGGCTAGCGGGAGAAGAGACCCAGTACTTC. Its protein product is CASSEVDGLAGEETQYF.

The J gene is TRBJ2-7, the V gene TRBV7-8, with D perhaps assigned TRBD1 or TRBD2 (6 bases each). Trimming stripped 0 bases from V and 1 base from J, with 13 bases between. Germline V CDR1 and CDR2: SGHVS, FQNEAQ. The CDR3 has 16 residues. The CDR3 region has the DNA TGTGCCAGCAGCTTAGCCAGTAAGGGGGGATCCTACGAGCAGTACTTC. It codes for CASSLASKGGSYEQYF.

The gene calls are TRBV13 and TRBJ1-4; a possible D gene is TRBD1 (5 bases). CDR1 and CDR2 from the germline V gene are PRHDT and FYEKMQ (reference sequence). Trimming left V 0 bases short and J 6 bases short, with 8 bases between. CDR3 length: 14 residues. The DNA of the CDR3 is TGTGCCAGCAGCTTAGGACCGGGGGATGAAAAACTGTTTTTT. Protein product: CASSLGPGDEKLFF. The variable domain in full, with the rest retrieved from reference TRBV13 and TRBJ1-4, is AAGVIQSPRHLIKEKRETATLKCYPIPRHDTVYWYQQGPGQDPQFLISFYEKMQSDKGSIPDRFSAQQFSDYHSELNMSSLELGDSALYFCASSLGPGDEKLFFGSGTQLSVL.

This clone was observed a handful of times. This chain joins TRBV11-2 and TRBJ2-7; D is ambiguous. The V end lost 5 bases, the J end lost 3 bases, and 5 bases lay between the germline ends. CDR1 is SGHAT and CDR2 is FQNNGV in the germline V gene. The CDR3 contains 11 residues. In DNA form, the CDR3 reads TGTGCCAGCAGCACGCACTACGAGCAGTACTTC. Its protein product is CASSTHYEQYF.

The chain links TRBV27 to TRBJ2-7; a possible D gene is TRBD2 (6 bases). Germline CDR1 is MNHEY and CDR2 is SMNVEV (reference sequence). CDR3 size: 16 residues. V was trimmed by 6 bases and J by 2 bases, leaving 20 bases between them. CDR3 in amino acids: CASSYLNSGETYEQYF. For the CDR3, the DNA is TGTGCCAGCAGCTACCTCAATAGCGGCGAAACCTACGAGCAGTACTTC.

The V call is TRBV5-1, the J call TRBJ2-7; 13 bases align to TRBD2. The CDR3 loop spans 16 amino acids. J gave up 4 bases and V 4 bases, and 8 bases lay outside the gene matches. CDR1 SGHRS and CDR2 YFSETQ come from the germline V gene. DNA for the CDR3: TGCGCCAGCAGCCCGGGACTAGCGGGACCTCATTACGAGCAGTACTTC. Amino acids: CASSPGLAGPHYEQYF.

This chain uses TRBV4-3 with TRBJ1-6, with D possibly matching TRBD1 (6 bases). CDR1 and CDR2 from the germline V gene are LGHNA and YSLEER. The CDR3 is 15 amino acids. The V gene lost 4 bases and the J gene lost 7 bases, with 14 bases spanning the gap. This CDR3 is CASSLGEQGNSPLHF. The CDR3 bases are TGCGCCAGCAGCCTCGGGGAACAGGGCAATTCACCCCTCCACTTT.

The DNA of the CDR3 is TGTGCCAGCTCACCACGACCCGGAGAGACCAACACAGATACGCAGTATTTT. This translates into CASSPRPGETNTDTQYF. This rearrangement joins TRBV18 to TRBJ2-3; no clear D. Germline V CDR1 and CDR2: KGHSH, LQKENI. This CDR3 is 17 amino acids long. The V end lost 1 base, the J end lost 2 bases, and 16 bases lay between the germline ends.

V and J are TRBV5-4 and TRBJ2-2, with TRBD2 matching over 12 bases. CDR1 SGHNT and CDR2 YYREEE come from the germline V gene (reference sequence). The CDR3 consists of 16 residues. Losses at the gene ends were 4 bases for V and 6 bases for J; bases not matched to a gene: 7. The CDR3 here is CASSQGTSGFSGELFF. The CDR3 nucleotides are TGTGCCAGCAGCCAAGGGACTAGCGGGTTTTCCGGGGAGCTGTTTTTT.

Note on this clone: Other DNA sequences of this sample code for an identical CDR3. The chain uses TRBV27 and TRBJ2-1; D perhaps matches TRBD2 (6 bases). The ends were cut back, 0 bases at V and 9 bases at J, with 6 bases in the middle. Germline-derived CDR1 and CDR2 are MNHEY and SMNVEV (reference sequence). This CDR3 comprises 12 residues. The CDR3 DNA reads TGTGCCAGCAGTTTATCCGGGGGTGAGCAGTTCTTC. Translating gives CASSLSGGEQFF.

V and J are TRBV5-1 and TRBJ1-3, with a tentative D call TRBD1 (5 bases). The CDR3 extends over 17 amino acids. The V gene's germline CDR1 is SGHRS and CDR2 YFSETQ. Trimming stripped 4 bases from V and 0 bases from J, with 17 bases between. The CDR3 coding sequence is TGCGCCAGCAGCCAGGGTGCGGACGTACTCTCTGGAAACACCATATATTTT. It translates to CASSQGADVLSGNTIYF.

The sample holds a few counts of this clone. This rearrangement joins TRBV13 to TRBJ1-1; 8 nucleotides line up with TRBD1. Germline V gene sequence: CDR1 PRHDT, CDR2 FYEKMQ (reference sequence). V lost 4 bases to trimming and J lost 5 bases; unmatched junction nucleotides: 3. The length of the CDR3 is 13 residues. CDR3 residues: CASSSRTGTEAFF. CDR3 coding DNA: TGTGCCAGCAGCTCCCGGACAGGGACTGAAGCTTTCTTT.

This rearrangement joins TRBV28 to TRBJ1-3, with 8 nucleotides matching TRBD1. V shed 5 bases and J 4 bases; nucleotides not matched to a gene: 10. The length of the CDR3 is 16 residues. Germline V gene data show CDR1 as MDHEN and CDR2 as SYDVKM. The CDR3: CASSTQDRALGNTIYF. CDR3 DNA: TGTGCCAGCAGTACCCAGGACAGGGCCCTGGGAAACACCATATATTTT.

The genes are TRBV27 and TRBJ2-3; maybe TRBD2 (6 bases). The CDR3 is 16 residues long. Trimming took off 10 bases at V and 2 bases at J, with 22 bases between the two ends. Germline CDR1 and CDR2: MNHEY and SMNVEV (reference sequence). This CDR3 is CATKAKNGRPTDTQYF. CDR3 coding DNA: TGTGCCACCAAAGCTAAAAACGGGAGACCCACAGATACGCAGTATTTT.

The V gene is TRBV11-1, the J gene TRBJ2-5; D uncertain. The CDR3 loop spans 17 amino acids. V shed 3 bases and J shed 0 bases, with 17 bases lying between them. Germline assignment: CDR1 SGHAT and CDR2 FQDESV (reference sequence). DNA of the CDR3: TGTGCCAGCAGCTTGCTATCCCGTGAACTGCACCAAGAGACCCAGTACTTC. It yields the protein CASSLLSRELHQETQYF.

This chain joins TRBV29-1 and TRBJ2-2; possible D gene TRBD2, 6 bases. Deletions cut 4 bases from V and 3 bases from J, with 18 bases between. The CDR3 sequence is 16 residues long. In germline, CDR1 is SQVTM, CDR2 ANQGSEA. The DNA for the CDR3 is TGCAGCGTTGCACCCTCCGGGACGGGGGACACCGGGGAGCTGTTTTTT. Amino acid sequence: CSVAPSGTGDTGELFF.